A selection of T cell receptor beta chains follows, all from one sample in a study of cytomegalovirus exposure and HLA in healthy donors. The method was immunoSEQ multiplex PCR; TCRdb's version includes in-frame clones alone and lacks a portion of them. The sample includes approximately 120,000 clones, over 60% of them seen just once. The source material was PBMCs. The receptors here all came from a man aged 55 to 70 in good health and CMV-seropositive. CDR3s include the opening cysteine and the closing phenylalanine or tryptophan. Each record gives: D gene, clone size, J gene, V gene, CDR3 DNA, CDR3 protein. A D gene is named only where the DNA matches it firmly. A clone size is listed for some rows: how often the clone was seen (once, few, many), or a class if it is expanded.

>.|few|TRBJ1-3|TRBV7-9
TGTGCCAGCAGCATCCTAGGAGACACCATATATTTT
CASSILGDTIYF
>.|.|TRBJ1-1|TRBV10-3
TGTGCCAGTACGACAGGCGGTAGCACTGAAGCTTTCTTT
CASTTGGSTEAFF
>.|few|TRBJ1-6|TRBV7-2
TGTGCCAGCAGCTTACAGGGTTATAATTCACCCCTCCACTTT
CASSLQGYNSPLHF
>.|.|TRBJ2-1|TRBV9
TGTGCCAGCAGCTTACTCCTCGGGGTGGGCCCCCAGTTCTTC
CASSLLLGVGPQFF
>TRBD1|.|TRBJ1-4|TRBV11-2
TGTGCCAGCAGCCTCAAGCGGACAGGGGGTAGCCTTAATGAAAAACTGTTTTTT
CASSLKRTGGSLNEKLFF
>.|.|TRBJ1-4|TRBV6-5
TGTGCCAGCAGTTACAATGGGGGGATCGAGGAAAAACTGTTTTTT
CASSYNGGIEEKLFF
>.|.|TRBJ2-7|TRBV30
TGTGCCTGGATCCCCGACGGACAGAAAGTACTACCCTACGAGCAGTACTTC
CAWIPDGQKVLPYEQYF
>TRBD1|.|TRBJ1-2|TRBV7-9
TGTGCCAGCAGCTTAGAGACAGGGGGCTCTGGCTACACCTTC
CASSLETGGSGYTF
>TRBD2|.|TRBJ2-1|TRBV7-8
TGTGCCAGCAGCTTAGTTAGCGGGGGGACTAATTCCTACAATGAGCAGTTCTTC
CASSLVSGGTNSYNEQFF
>.|.|TRBJ1-1|TRBV28
TGTGCCACCCGTGCGGGGGGGACTGAAGCTTTCTTT
CATRAGGTEAFF
>TRBD1|.|TRBJ1-5|TRBV19
TGTGCCAGTAGTATAGGAACAGGGGGCTATCAGCCCCAGCATTTT
CASSIGTGGYQPQHF
>TRBD1|few|TRBJ1-1|TRBV18
TGTGCCAGCTCACGTGGACAGGGGAGTTCAGGAGCTTTCTTT
CASSRGQGSSGAFF
>.|few|TRBJ1-4|TRBV2
TGTGCCAGCAGTGTGTTGGAGGTGGGAAAACTGTTTTTT
CASSVLEVGKLFF
>.|.|TRBJ1-4|TRBV5-6
TGTGCCAGCAGCTGGGGGTCCGGGAGGGGTGAAAAACTGTTTTTT
CASSWGSGRGEKLFF
>.|few|TRBJ1-6|TRBV28
TGTGCCAGCTCCGAAATTGACAGCTATAATTCACCCCTCCACTTT
CASSEIDSYNSPLHF
>TRBD1|.|TRBJ1-4|TRBV19
TGTGCCAGTAGTGCGGGACAGGGGCCCTGGGATGAAAAACTGTTTTTT
CASSAGQGPWDEKLFF
>.|.|TRBJ1-6|TRBV2
TGTGCCACGGGGGAGAATTCACCCCTCCACTTT
CATGENSPLHF
>.|.|TRBJ1-5|TRBV6-1
TGTGCCAGCAGTGGACCCGACAAGTATAGCAATCAGCCCCAGCATTTT
CASSGPDKYSNQPQHF
>TRBD1|few|TRBJ1-6|TRBV6-1
TGTGCCAGCAGATACGGGACAGGCGCTAATTCACCCCTCCACTTT
CASRYGTGANSPLHF
>TRBD1|once|TRBJ2-7|TRBV2
TGTGCCAGCAATGGTGGACAGGACTACGAGCAGTACTTC
CASNGGQDYEQYF
>TRBD1|.|TRBJ1-4|TRBV6-1
TGTGCCAGCAGTGTGGGACAGGGGGCGTTTAATGAAAAACTGTTTTTT
CASSVGQGAFNEKLFF
>.|.|TRBJ1-5|TRBV5-5
TGTGCCAGCAGCTTGGTTCCAGACTCGGGGCAGCCCCAGCATTTT
CASSLVPDSGQPQHF
>TRBD1|.|TRBJ1-1|TRBV19
TGTGCCAGTAGTATAGATCAGGGGGCTGAAGCTTTCTTT
CASSIDQGAEAFF
>.|.|TRBJ2-3|TRBV30
TGTGCCTGGAGTGTACATGATACCGATACGCAGTATTTT
CAWSVHDTDTQYF
>TRBD2|.|TRBJ2-3|TRBV11-2
TGTGCCAGCAGCTTAGTCGGGCTAGCGGGGGGTGGGATGTGGCAGTATTTT
CASSLVGLAGGGMWQYF
>.|.|TRBJ2-1|TRBV5-1
TGCGCCAGCAGCTTGGGGCGGGACCAAGTCAATGAGCAGTTCTTC
CASSLGRDQVNEQFF
>.|once|TRBJ2-5|TRBV7-3
TGTGCCAGCAGCGCAAGCCTAGAGGAGACCCAGTACTTC
CASSASLEETQYF
>.|.|TRBJ1-2|TRBV19
TGTGCCAGTAGTACTCTTCCCCGAACAGGATCTAACACCTTC
CASSTLPRTGSNTF
>.|few|TRBJ1-1|TRBV5-1
TGCGCCAGCAGCCCATACAGGGACGGCACTGAAGCTTTCTTT
CASSPYRDGTEAFF
>.|.|TRBJ1-5|TRBV5-1
TGCGCCAGCAGCTTGGATGGGGGCGCGGGCAATCAGCCCCAGCATTTT
CASSLDGGAGNQPQHF
>.|.|TRBJ1-1|TRBV11-2
TGTGCCAGCAGCCGTCGGTCGGGGGTTGGGGGGGGCACTGAAGCTTTCTTT
CASSRRSGVGGGTEAFF
>TRBD2|few|TRBJ2-1|TRBV9
TGTGCCAGCAGTCGAAATAGCGGGGGAAGCGATGAGCAGTTCTTC
CASSRNSGGSDEQFF
>.|.|TRBJ1-6|TRBV30
TGTGCCTGGGGCTACCCCCCGCGAGGACCCCTCCACTTT
CAWGYPPRGPLHF
>.|.|TRBJ2-1|TRBV5-1
TGCGCCAGCAGCTCAGGAGCGGGTAACTCCTACAATGAGCAGTTCTTC
CASSSGAGNSYNEQFF
>.|.|TRBJ1-4|TRBV4-1
TGCGCCAGCAGCCAAGGGGGTGGGGGGGTTTTTGAAAAACTGTTTTTT
CASSQGGGGVFEKLFF
>.|few|TRBJ2-7|TRBV10-3
TGTGCCATCAGTGAACAGGGCTACGAGCAGTACTTC
CAISEQGYEQYF
>TRBD1|.|TRBJ1-1|TRBV6-5
TGTGCCAGCGGCACCCGGGACAGAGGCACTGAAGCTTTCTTT
CASGTRDRGTEAFF
>.|few|TRBJ2-6|TRBV10-1
TGCGCCAGCAGTGTCGTCTCTGGGGCCAACGTCCTGACTTTC
CASSVVSGANVLTF
>TRBD1|.|TRBJ2-1|TRBV19
TGTGCCACCACGACCCGGGACAGGGCAGACAATGAGCAGTTCTTC
CATTTRDRADNEQFF
>.|.|TRBJ2-1|TRBV7-3
TGTGCCAGCAGCTTATTCAAGGAGGGTGAGCAGTTCTTC
CASSLFKEGEQFF
>TRBD1|.|TRBJ2-2|TRBV5-4
TGTGCCAGCAGCTTGGCCAGGGGGCCTTTCACCGGGGAGCTGTTTTTT
CASSLARGPFTGELFF
>.|.|TRBJ2-1|TRBV5-1
TGCGCCAGCGGCAAAACGGAGCGGCGACTTTACAATGAGCAGTTCTTC
CASGKTERRLYNEQFF
>.|few|TRBJ2-3|TRBV5-6
TGTGCCAGCAGCACTGCTAGGCGGGGCACAGATACGCAGTATTTT
CASSTARRGTDTQYF
>TRBD2|.|TRBJ2-5|TRBV6-5
TGTGCCACTTCCCCACGGGAGGGGGGGCAAGAGACCCAGTACTTC
CATSPREGGQETQYF
>.|.|TRBJ2-1|TRBV11-3
TGTGCCAGCAGCTTGAACTTCTACAATGAGCAGTTCTTC
CASSLNFYNEQFF
>.|.|TRBJ2-2|TRBV5-1
TGCGCCAGCCAGGGCAACGGGGACATAGCGAACACCGGGGCGCTGTTTTTT
CASQGNGDIANTGALFF
>.|.|TRBJ1-4|TRBV30
TGTGCCTGGAGTCTGGCTGCTAATGAAAAACTGTTTTTT
CAWSLAANEKLFF
>TRBD1|few|TRBJ2-7|TRBV5-6
TGTGCCAGCAGCTTGCCCCCAGGGGGCTCCTACGAGCAGTACTTC
CASSLPPGGSYEQYF
>.|.|TRBJ2-7|TRBV5-6
TGTGCCAGCATCCGATCAGGGACCTACGAGCAGTACTTC
CASIRSGTYEQYF
>TRBD1|.|TRBJ1-6|TRBV28
TGTGCCAGCAGTTCTATCCTAGGGACAGGGGGCGCTGGACCCCTCCACTTT
CASSSILGTGGAGPLHF
>TRBD2|.|TRBJ2-7|TRBV5-6
TGTGCCAGCAGCTTAGGGCTAGCGGTTTACGAGCAGTACTTC
CASSLGLAVYEQYF
>.|.|TRBJ1-5|TRBV6-1
TGTGCCAGCAGTGAAGGATCAGGTGCTTCAAATCAGCCCCAGCATTTT
CASSEGSGASNQPQHF
>.|.|TRBJ1-5|TRBV5-1
TGCGCCAGCAGCTTAGGGACACCTGATCAGCCCCAGCATTTT
CASSLGTPDQPQHF
>.|few|TRBJ1-5|TRBV14
TGTGCCAGCAGCCAAGGGGAGGGACAGCCCCAGCATTTT
CASSQGEGQPQHF